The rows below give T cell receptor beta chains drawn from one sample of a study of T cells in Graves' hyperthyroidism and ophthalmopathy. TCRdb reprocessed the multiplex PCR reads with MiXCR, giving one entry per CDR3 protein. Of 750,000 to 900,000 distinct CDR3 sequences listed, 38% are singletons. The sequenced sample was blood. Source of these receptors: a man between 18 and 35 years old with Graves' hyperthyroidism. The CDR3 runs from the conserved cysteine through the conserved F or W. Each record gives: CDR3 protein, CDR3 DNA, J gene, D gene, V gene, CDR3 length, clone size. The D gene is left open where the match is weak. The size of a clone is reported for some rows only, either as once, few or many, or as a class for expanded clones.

cdr3_aa: CSARVYQGHGYTF
cdr3_nt: TGCAGTGCTAGAGTGTATCAGGGGCACGGCTACACCTTC
j_call: TRBJ1-2
d_call: NA
v_call: TRBV20-1
cdr3_length: 13
clone_size: many

cdr3_aa: CATSRERGQPQHF
cdr3_nt: TGTGCCACCAGCAGAGAGAGGGGTCAGCCCCAGCATTTT
j_call: TRBJ1-5
d_call: NA
v_call: TRBV15
cdr3_length: 13
clone_size: many

cdr3_aa: CASSFGRNFYEQYF
cdr3_nt: TGTGCCAGCAGTTTCGGCAGGAACTTCTACGAGCAGTACTTC
j_call: TRBJ2-7
d_call: NA
v_call: TRBV2
cdr3_length: 14
clone_size: NA

cdr3_aa: CASSLNLRGEQYF
cdr3_nt: TGTGCCAGCAGCTTAAATCTACGCGGCGAGCAGTACTTC
j_call: TRBJ2-7
d_call: NA
v_call: TRBV13
cdr3_length: 13
clone_size: few

cdr3_aa: CATSRGGQGSSYEQYF
cdr3_nt: TGTGCCACCAGCAGAGGTGGACAGGGTTCGTCCTACGAGCAGTACTTC
j_call: TRBJ2-7
d_call: TRBD1
v_call: TRBV15
cdr3_length: 16
clone_size: many

cdr3_aa: CASTDRDTIYF
cdr3_nt: TGTGCCAGCACCGACAGGGACACCATATATTTT
j_call: TRBJ1-3
d_call: TRBD1
v_call: TRBV2
cdr3_length: 11
clone_size: few

cdr3_aa: CASAGTGTSNQPQHF
cdr3_nt: TGTGCCAGTGCCGGGACAGGGACTAGCAATCAGCCCCAGCATTTT
j_call: TRBJ1-5
d_call: TRBD1
v_call: TRBV19
cdr3_length: 15
clone_size: many

cdr3_aa: CASSLGGILYEQYF
cdr3_nt: TGCGCCAGCAGCTTGGGCGGGATCCTATACGAGCAGTACTTC
j_call: TRBJ2-7
d_call: NA
v_call: TRBV5-1
cdr3_length: 14
clone_size: NA

cdr3_aa: CSAPATVAEQYF
cdr3_nt: TGCAGTGCTCCGGCAACGGTCGCCGAGCAGTACTTC
j_call: TRBJ2-7
d_call: NA
v_call: TRBV20-1
cdr3_length: 12
clone_size: few

cdr3_aa: CASSPGVYGYTF
cdr3_nt: TGTGCCAGCAGTCCAGGGGTCTATGGCTACACCTTC
j_call: TRBJ1-2
d_call: NA
v_call: TRBV12-3/TRBV12-4
cdr3_length: 12
clone_size: many

cdr3_aa: CSAGRGQGNTIYF
cdr3_nt: TGCAGTGCCGGAAGGGGACAGGGGAACACCATATATTTT
j_call: TRBJ1-3
d_call: TRBD1
v_call: TRBV20-1
cdr3_length: 13
clone_size: NA

cdr3_aa: CTSSLAGETQYF
cdr3_nt: TGTACCAGCAGCTTAGCGGGTGAGACCCAGTACTTC
j_call: TRBJ2-5
d_call: TRBD2
v_call: TRBV7-9
cdr3_length: 12
clone_size: NA

cdr3_aa: CSVESAQEPYEQYF
cdr3_nt: TGCAGCGTTGAATCCGCCCAAGAGCCCTACGAGCAGTACTTC
j_call: TRBJ2-7
d_call: NA
v_call: TRBV29-1
cdr3_length: 14
clone_size: many

cdr3_aa: CASSLGLDRAHGYTF
cdr3_nt: TGTGCCAGCAGCCTCGGGCTTGACAGGGCCCATGGCTACACCTTC
j_call: TRBJ1-2
d_call: TRBD1
v_call: TRBV7-9
cdr3_length: 15
clone_size: NA

cdr3_aa: CSVVRITNTGELFF
cdr3_nt: TGCAGCGTTGTTAGGATTACGAACACCGGGGAGCTGTTTTTT
j_call: TRBJ2-2
d_call: NA
v_call: TRBV29-1
cdr3_length: 14
clone_size: NA

cdr3_aa: CASSVARGKTEAFF
cdr3_nt: TGTGCCAGCAGCGTAGCTCGGGGGAAGACTGAAGCTTTCTTT
j_call: TRBJ1-1
d_call: NA
v_call: TRBV9
cdr3_length: 14
clone_size: NA

cdr3_aa: CASSQGRGGVTEAFF
cdr3_nt: TGTGCCAGCAGCCAAGGGAGAGGAGGGGTAACTGAAGCTTTCTTT
j_call: TRBJ1-1
d_call: NA
v_call: TRBV5-7
cdr3_length: 15
clone_size: NA

cdr3_aa: CSSSFLTEAFF
cdr3_nt: TGTTCCAGCAGCTTCCTAACTGAAGCTTTCTTT
j_call: TRBJ1-1
d_call: NA
v_call: TRBV7-9
cdr3_length: 11
clone_size: NA

cdr3_aa: CASSPEKVSGANVLTF
cdr3_nt: TGTGCCAGCAGCCCTGAAAAGGTCTCTGGGGCCAACGTCCTGACTTTC
j_call: TRBJ2-6
d_call: NA
v_call: TRBV2
cdr3_length: 16
clone_size: many

cdr3_aa: CASSLWSGGNSYKQYF
cdr3_nt: TGTGCCAGCAGCTTATGGTCTGGCGGGAACTCCTACAAGCAGTACTTC
j_call: TRBJ2-7
d_call: NA
v_call: TRBV11-1
cdr3_length: 16
clone_size: NA

cdr3_aa: CASSHLPVGDTGELFF
cdr3_nt: TGTGCCAGTAGTCACCTGCCTGTGGGAGACACCGGGGAGCTGTTTTTT
j_call: TRBJ2-2
d_call: NA
v_call: TRBV19
cdr3_length: 16
clone_size: NA

cdr3_aa: CASSETLDKLNTEAFF
cdr3_nt: TGTGCCAGTAGTGAGACCCTCGACAAGTTGAACACTGAAGCTTTCTTT
j_call: TRBJ1-1
d_call: NA
v_call: TRBV19
cdr3_length: 16
clone_size: many

cdr3_aa: CASSLAEDGYTF
cdr3_nt: TGTGCCAGCAGCTTAGCTGAGGATGGCTACACCTTC
j_call: TRBJ1-2
d_call: NA
v_call: TRBV7-9
cdr3_length: 12
clone_size: many

cdr3_aa: CASSPFERGNQETQYF
cdr3_nt: TGTGCCAGCAGTCCATTCGAGCGGGGTAATCAAGAGACCCAGTACTTC
j_call: TRBJ2-5
d_call: TRBD2
v_call: TRBV25-1
cdr3_length: 16
clone_size: NA

cdr3_aa: CASSYGAFF
cdr3_nt: TGTGCCAGTAGTTACGGGGCTTTCTTT
j_call: TRBJ1-1
d_call: NA
v_call: TRBV19
cdr3_length: 9
clone_size: NA

cdr3_aa: CASSQGLAGDVQRETQYF
cdr3_nt: TGTGCCAGTAGTCAAGGACTAGCGGGGGATGTTCAGCGAGAGACCCAGTACTTC
j_call: TRBJ2-5
d_call: TRBD2
v_call: TRBV7-8
cdr3_length: 18
clone_size: NA

cdr3_aa: CASRGRSPLHF
cdr3_nt: TGTGCCAGCAGGGGGAGATCACCCCTCCACTTT
j_call: TRBJ1-6
d_call: NA
v_call: TRBV2
cdr3_length: 11
clone_size: many

cdr3_aa: CASSEIRATNEKLFF
cdr3_nt: TGCGCCAGCAGTGAAATAAGAGCAACTAATGAAAAACTGTTTTTT
j_call: TRBJ1-4
d_call: NA
v_call: TRBV10-2
cdr3_length: 15
clone_size: NA

cdr3_aa: CASSLQAHEQYF
cdr3_nt: TGTGCCAGCAGTTTGCAGGCCCACGAGCAGTACTTC
j_call: TRBJ2-7
d_call: NA
v_call: TRBV6-5
cdr3_length: 12
clone_size: NA

cdr3_aa: CASSVEGNNSPLHF
cdr3_nt: TGTGCCAGCAGCGTAGAGGGGAATAATTCACCCCTCCACTTT
j_call: TRBJ1-6
d_call: NA
v_call: TRBV9
cdr3_length: 14
clone_size: many

cdr3_aa: CATSDPSGRTFVEQYF
cdr3_nt: TGTGCCACCAGTGACCCTAGCGGGAGGACGTTTGTCGAGCAGTACTTC
j_call: TRBJ2-7
d_call: TRBD2
v_call: TRBV24-1
cdr3_length: 16
clone_size: NA

cdr3_aa: CASSLIGTSGAYEQYF
cdr3_nt: TGTGCCAGCAGCCTTATTGGGACTAGCGGGGCCTACGAGCAGTACTTC
j_call: TRBJ2-7
d_call: TRBD2
v_call: TRBV7-9
cdr3_length: 16
clone_size: few

cdr3_aa: CATSRDGGENTEAFF
cdr3_nt: TGTGCCACCAGCAGAGATGGGGGGGAGAACACTGAAGCTTTCTTT
j_call: TRBJ1-1
d_call: NA
v_call: TRBV15
cdr3_length: 15
clone_size: many

cdr3_aa: CASSSAGIGDSPLHF
cdr3_nt: TGCGCCAGCAGCTCGGCGGGCATTGGGGATTCACCCCTCCACTTT
j_call: TRBJ1-6
d_call: NA
v_call: TRBV5-1
cdr3_length: 15
clone_size: many

cdr3_aa: CASSASGSRGYEQYF
cdr3_nt: TGTGCCAGCAGCGCCTCAGGGTCCCGGGGCTACGAGCAGTACTTC
j_call: TRBJ2-7
d_call: NA
v_call: TRBV2
cdr3_length: 15
clone_size: NA

cdr3_aa: CASSEGAGRVGNQPQHF
cdr3_nt: TGTGCCAGCAGTGAAGGAGCGGGAAGGGTGGGCAATCAGCCCCAGCATTTT
j_call: TRBJ1-5
d_call: NA
v_call: TRBV2
cdr3_length: 17
clone_size: many

cdr3_aa: CASSVGTPSFYEQYF
cdr3_nt: TGTGCCAGCAGCGTCGGGACACCGTCGTTCTACGAGCAGTACTTC
j_call: TRBJ2-7
d_call: NA
v_call: TRBV12-3/TRBV12-4
cdr3_length: 15
clone_size: NA

cdr3_aa: CASSSTGVGRSSPLHF
cdr3_nt: TGTGCCAGCAGTTCCACAGGGGTGGGAAGGAGCTCACCCCTCCACTTT
j_call: TRBJ1-6
d_call: TRBD1
v_call: TRBV12-3/TRBV12-4
cdr3_length: 16
clone_size: NA

cdr3_aa: CATCQGWGTEAFF
cdr3_nt: TGTGCCACCTGTCAAGGGTGGGGCACTGAAGCTTTCTTT
j_call: TRBJ1-1
d_call: NA
v_call: TRBV15
cdr3_length: 13
clone_size: many

cdr3_aa: CASSEYRIGTREKLFF
cdr3_nt: TGTGCCAGCAGTGAATATAGAATAGGCACTCGTGAAAAACTGTTTTTT
j_call: TRBJ1-4
d_call: NA
v_call: TRBV25-1
cdr3_length: 16
clone_size: NA

cdr3_aa: CASSESVGGSSYNSPLQF
cdr3_nt: TGCGCCAGCAGTGAGTCGGTGGGGGGCAGCTCCTATAATTCACCCCTCCAATTT
j_call: TRBJ1-6
d_call: NA
v_call: TRBV10-2
cdr3_length: 18
clone_size: NA

cdr3_aa: CASSLRINTEAFF
cdr3_nt: TGTGCCAGCAGCCTAAGGATTAACACTGAAGCTTTCTTT
j_call: TRBJ1-1
d_call: NA
v_call: TRBV14
cdr3_length: 13
clone_size: few

cdr3_aa: CASSPGTSGAYYEQYF
cdr3_nt: TGTGCCAGCAGCCCGGGGACTAGCGGGGCCTACTACGAGCAGTACTTC
j_call: TRBJ2-7
d_call: TRBD2
v_call: TRBV2
cdr3_length: 16
clone_size: once

cdr3_aa: CASSQADLFLSYEQYF
cdr3_nt: TGCGCCAGCAGCCAAGCGGACCTATTCCTCTCCTACGAGCAGTACTTC
j_call: TRBJ2-7
d_call: NA
v_call: TRBV4-1
cdr3_length: 16
clone_size: many

cdr3_aa: CASSVEGRQDEQYF
cdr3_nt: TGTGCCAGCAGCGTTGAGGGACGCCAAGACGAGCAGTACTTC
j_call: TRBJ2-7
d_call: NA
v_call: TRBV9
cdr3_length: 14
clone_size: many

cdr3_aa: CATSDAGQQETQYF
cdr3_nt: TGTGCCACCAGTGATGCGGGACAACAAGAGACCCAGTACTTC
j_call: TRBJ2-5
d_call: NA
v_call: TRBV24-1
cdr3_length: 14
clone_size: NA